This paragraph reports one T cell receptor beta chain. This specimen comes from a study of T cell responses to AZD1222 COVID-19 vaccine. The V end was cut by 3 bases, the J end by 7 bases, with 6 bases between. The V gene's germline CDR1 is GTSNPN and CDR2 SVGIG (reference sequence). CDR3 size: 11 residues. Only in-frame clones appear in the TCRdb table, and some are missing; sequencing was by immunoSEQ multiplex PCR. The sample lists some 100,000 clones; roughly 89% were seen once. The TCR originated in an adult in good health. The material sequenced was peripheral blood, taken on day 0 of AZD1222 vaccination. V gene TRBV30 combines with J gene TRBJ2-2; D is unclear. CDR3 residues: CAWRGYGELFF. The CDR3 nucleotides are TGTGCCTGGAGGGGATACGGGGAGCTGTTTTTT.